Listed here are 26 T cell receptor beta chains from one sample, sequenced in a study of cytomegalovirus exposure and HLA in healthy donors. PCR used 60 Vbeta primers and 13 Jbeta primers. Clones were sequenced by immunoSEQ multiplex PCR, and TCRdb holds only the in-frame ones, with some missing. The sample lists about 90,000 clones, approximately 84% occurring once. Sequenced material: PBMCs. These receptors came from a man between 18 and 29 years old in good health and CMV-seronegative.

This clone was observed a few times. The V gene is TRBV5-1, the J gene TRBJ1-1, with TRBD1 as a possible D gene (5 bases). CDR3 size: 14 residues. Germline V gene sequence: CDR1 SGHRS, CDR2 YFSETQ. V shed 1 base and J shed 3 bases, with 10 bases lying between them. Here the CDR3 reads CASSLQGEDTEAFF. DNA of the CDR3: TGCGCCAGCAGCTTGCAAGGGGAGGACACTGAAGCTTTCTTT.

A single count supports this clone. V is TRBV19 and J is TRBJ1-4; 7 bases match TRBD1. V lost 8 bases, J lost 5 bases, and 8 bases stayed unmatched. The germline CDR1 and CDR2 sequences are LNHDA and SQIVND (reference sequence). This CDR3 region has 14 residues. The CDR3 is CASGGDSINEKLFF. In DNA form, the CDR3 reads TGTGCCAGTGGAGGGGACAGCATAAATGAAAAACTGTTTTTT. The full variable domain, in which reference TRBV19 and TRBJ1-4 provide the parts outside the CDR3, is DGGITQSPKYLFRKEGQNVTLSCEQNLNHDAMYWYRQDPGQGLRLIYYSQIVNDFQKGDIAEGYSVSREKKESFPLTVTSAQKNPTAFYLCASGGDSINEKLFFGSGTQLSVL.

The rearrangement joins TRBV18 to TRBJ1-6; D gene unclear. V lost 1 base and J 6 bases, leaving 13 bases between the germline ends. CDR1 and CDR2 (germline): KGHSH, LQKENI. The CDR3 contains 16 residues. CDR3 bases: TGTGCCAGCTCACCACGTGACGCAGGAACTAATTCACCCCTCCACTTT. It encodes CASSPRDAGTNSPLHF.

V gene TRBV6-6 combines with J gene TRBJ1-4; TRBD1 matches at 8 bases. Germline CDR1 and CDR2: MNHNY and SVGAGI (reference sequence). The CDR3 length is 14 residues. V lost 7 bases, J lost 4 bases, and 5 bases stayed unmatched. The CDR3 DNA reads TGTGCCAGCAACAGGGGGGACAGTAATGAAAAACTGTTTTTT. Protein sequence: CASNRGDSNEKLFF.

The chain carries TRBV7-6 and TRBJ1-1; the D gene is possibly TRBD1 (6 bases). The CDR3 contains 13 residues. Germline V CDR1 and CDR2: SGHVS, FNYEAQ. Trimming cost V 5 bases and J 4 bases, with 11 bases left between them. CDR3 sequence: CASSPRGGTEAFF. The CDR3 DNA follows: TGTGCCAGCAGCCCGAGGGGGGGCACTGAAGCTTTCTTT.

This rearrangement joins TRBV27 to TRBJ2-1, with 9 bases identical to TRBD2. CDR1 and CDR2 from the germline V gene are MNHEY and SMNVEV (reference sequence). This CDR3 region has 14 residues. V shed 5 bases, J shed 6 bases, and the junction held 5 bases outside the gene matches. The CDR3 loop is CASSLGLASNEQFF. The CDR3 DNA reads as TGTGCCAGCAGTCTTGGACTAGCGAGCAATGAGCAGTTCTTC.

The chain couples TRBV5-1 to TRBJ2-7; TRBD1 might be the D (5 bases). V gave up 2 bases and J gave up 2 bases, with 11 bases separating them. Germline V gene data show CDR1 as SGHRS and CDR2 as YFSETQ. The CDR3 length is 14 residues. This CDR3 reads CASSFGRAAYEQYF. CDR3 coding DNA: TGCGCCAGCAGCTTCGGCAGGGCGGCCTACGAGCAGTACTTC.

As regards this clone: Other DNA sequences in this sample translate to the same CDR3. This chain links TRBV9 with TRBJ2-7, with 9 bases aligning to TRBD2. Germline V CDR1 and CDR2: SGDLS, YYNGEE. Trimming took 0 bases from V and 2 from J; bases not matched to a gene: 3. The CDR3 has 15 amino acids. Written as DNA, the CDR3 is TGTGCCAGCAGCGTAGGAGCGGGGGGAACCTACGAGCAGTACTTC. Its translation is CASSVGAGGTYEQYF.

J is TRBJ2-1 and V is TRBV27, with 9 bases that match TRBD2. The trim removed 6 bases at V and 2 bases at J, leaving 5 bases unmatched. The CDR3 sequence is 15 residues long. Germline loops: CDR1 MNHEY, CDR2 SMNVEV (reference sequence). The CDR3 sequence: CASSLGLATYNEQFF. The CDR3 DNA reads as TGTGCCAGCAGCCTCGGACTAGCGACCTACAATGAGCAGTTCTTC.

This clone was recorded a few times. The chain carries TRBV4-3 and TRBJ1-4; TRBD1 matches 7 bases. After removal of 5 bases from V and 3 bases from J, the junction contained 6 bases not matched to a gene. The length of the CDR3 is 15 residues. Germline V gene data show CDR1 as LGHNA and CDR2 as YSLEER. CDR3 coding DNA: TGCGCCAGCAGCGTAACAGGGGAGGCTAATGAAAAACTGTTTTTT. Translation gives CASSVTGEANEKLFF.

This clone was recorded only once. The genes are TRBV6-1 and TRBJ1-6; D uncertain. Between the trimmed V and J ends, which lost 11 bases and 5 bases, there was a span of 13 bases. This CDR3 comprises 13 residues. Per germline, CDR1 MNHNS and CDR2 SASEGT. CDR3 bases: TGTGCCGAACGAGGAGTCGATAATTCACCCCTCCACTTT. Protein sequence: CAERGVDNSPLHF.

This clone was observed a few times. The rearrangement links TRBV2 to TRBJ2-1, with TRBD2 identical over 10 bases. Germline lookup yields CDR1 SNHLY and CDR2 FYNNEI. Germline trimming cut 4 bases from V and 8 bases from J; bases unmatched to any gene: 11. CDR3 size: 16 residues. The CDR3 bases are TGTGCCAGCAGTGTTCCTAGCGGGAGCCCGCCCCATGAGCAGTTCTTC. Translation: CASSVPSGSPPHEQFF.

This clone has a single count. The chain joins TRBV9 to TRBJ2-2; 10 nucleotides agree with TRBD2. CDR1 is SGDLS and CDR2 is YYNGEE in the germline V gene. The CDR3 has 17 amino acids. Losses at the gene ends were 4 bases for V and 1 base for J; bases not matched to a gene: 7. The DNA for the CDR3 is TGTGCCAGCAGCTCGAGCCGGACTAGCGGGAACACCGGGGAGCTGTTTTTT. Amino acids: CASSSSRTSGNTGELFF.

The rearrangement joins TRBV5-4 to TRBJ2-7; 10 positions agree with TRBD1. Germline V gene lookup returns CDR1 SGHNT and CDR2 YYREEE (reference sequence). After removal of 0 bases from V and 6 bases from J, the junction contained 12 bases not matched to a gene. This CDR3 is built from 17 residues. The CDR3: CASSLGGQGRKVGEQYF. CDR3 nucleotide sequence: TGTGCCAGCAGCTTGGGGGGACAGGGGAGGAAAGTTGGCGAGCAGTACTTC. The full variable domain, its missing parts supplied by reference TRBV5-4 and TRBJ2-7, is ETGVTQSPTHLIKTRGQQVTLRCSSQSGHNTVSWYQQALGQGPQFIFQYYREEENGRGNFPPRFSGLQFPNYSSELNVNALELDDSALYLCASSLGGQGRKVGEQYFGPGTRLTVT.

The table lists this clone with a few counts. V is TRBV6-1 and J is TRBJ1-2; weak D call: TRBD1 (5 bases). CDR1 is MNHNS and CDR2 is SASEGT in the germline V gene. Between the trimmed V and J ends, which lost 3 bases and 2 bases, there was a span of 13 bases. The CDR3 spans 15 residues. The CDR3 DNA reads TGTGCCAGCAGTGACTCCAGGGCCCTCAACTATGGCTACACCTTC. Amino acid sequence: CASSDSRALNYGYTF.

With regard to this clone: Germline is not matched at one junction end, which may reflect a read error. V and J are TRBV5-1 and TRBJ2-7; 7 bases line up with TRBD1. CDR3 size: 14 residues. Germline CDR1 is SGHRS and CDR2 is YFSETQ. Here the CDR3 reads CASSLTAGGQLQEF. CDR3 nucleotide sequence: TGCGCCAGCAGCCTAACGGCTGGGGGACAGCTCCAAGAATTC.

The chain combines TRBV6-1 with TRBJ1-5; 8 positions agree with TRBD1. In germline, CDR1 is MNHNS, CDR2 SASEGT. This CDR3 is 16 amino acids long. Unmatched junction bases numbered 5, after V lost 1 base and J lost 3 bases. In nucleotides, the CDR3 is TGTGCCAGCAGTGAAGGAAGGACAGGGATCAATCAGCCCCAGCATTTT. Translation: CASSEGRTGINQPQHF.

The V call is TRBV7-9, the J call TRBJ2-1; 10 bases fit TRBD1. J gave up 8 bases and V 3 bases, and 7 bases lay outside the gene matches. In germline, CDR1 is SEHNR, CDR2 FQNEAQ (reference sequence). The CDR3 totals 15 residues. The CDR3, as DNA: TGTGCCAGCAGCTTCAGGGACAGGGGCCGCGATGAGCAGTTCTTC. It is translated as CASSFRDRGRDEQFF.

The chain joins TRBV29-1 to TRBJ2-7; perhaps TRBD2 as D (6 bases). In germline, CDR1 is SQVTM, CDR2 ANQGSEA. There are 14 residues in the CDR3. Trimming stripped 3 bases from V and 0 bases from J, with 12 bases between. Here the CDR3 reads CSVEYLANSYEQYF. In DNA form, the CDR3 reads TGCAGCGTTGAGTATCTAGCGAACTCCTACGAGCAGTACTTC.

The V call is TRBV5-8, the J call TRBJ2-7; TRBD2 agrees at 15 bases. Looked up from germline, CDR1 is SGHTS and CDR2 is YDEGEE. J was trimmed by 6 bases and V by 4 bases; bases with no gene match: 5. CDR3 size: 15 residues. CDR3 DNA sequence: TGTGCCAGCAGCGGGGGGACTAGCGGGAGGATCGAGCAGTACTTC. It translates to CASSGGTSGRIEQYF.

This clone has a handful of counts. J is TRBJ1-3 and V is TRBV7-9; 8 nucleotides agree with TRBD1. Germline lookup yields CDR1 SEHNR and CDR2 FQNEAQ (reference sequence). V lost 5 bases to trimming and J lost 7 bases; unmatched junction nucleotides: 7. This CDR3 has 14 amino acids. CDR3 loop: CASSPGGPENTIYF. The CDR3 DNA is TGTGCCAGCAGCCCAGGGGGCCCAGAGAACACCATATATTTT. The entire variable domain, with the rest obtained from reference TRBV7-9 and TRBJ1-3, is as follows: DTGVSQNPRHKITKRGQNVTFRCDPISEHNRLYWYRQTLGQGPEFLTYFQNEAQLEKSRLLSDRFSAERPKGSFSTLEIQRTEQGDSAMYLCASSPGGPENTIYFGEGSWLTVV.

The rearrangement uses TRBV15 and TRBJ2-1; D perhaps matches TRBD2 (7 bases). The CDR3 covers 16 residues. V dropped 8 bases and J dropped 6 bases, with 23 bases sitting between them. The germline CDR1 and CDR2 sequences are LNHNV and YYDKDF (reference sequence). CDR3 amino acids: CATGIGGAGEGNEQFF. The DNA of the CDR3 is TGTGCCACCGGGATTGGGGGGGCGGGAGAGGGCAATGAGCAGTTCTTC.

The CDR3 loop is CASSLSRGSVYEQYF. The CDR3 DNA sequence: TGTGCCAGCAGTTTATCGAGGGGGAGTGTATACGAGCAGTACTTC. J is TRBJ2-7 and V is TRBV27; weak D call: TRBD1 (6 bases). The germline gives CDR1 MNHEY, CDR2 SMNVEV (reference sequence). The length of the CDR3 is 15 residues. The V and J ends lost 0 bases and 4 bases respectively, with 13 bases between them.

The V and J genes are TRBV10-3 and TRBJ1-4, with TRBD1 identical over 7 bases. Germline CDR1 and CDR2: ENHRY and SYGVKD. The V and J ends lost 0 bases and 8 bases, in that order; junction bases with no gene match: 9. This CDR3 comprises 16 residues. As DNA, the CDR3 is TGTGCCATCAGTGAGTCGACAGGGCCTATGGGCGAAAAACTGTTTTTT. It encodes CAISESTGPMGEKLFF.

Only one count was recorded for this clone. The V and J genes are TRBV28 and TRBJ2-3; D perhaps matches TRBD2 (6 bases). The germline V and J ends were trimmed by 6 bases and 5 bases, with 18 bases remaining between them. Germline V CDR1 and CDR2: MDHEN, SYDVKM. This CDR3 contains 15 residues. The CDR3 DNA reads TGTGCCAGCAGCTACCCCTTGACGGAGGGAGATACGCAGTATTTT. Protein product: CASSYPLTEGDTQYF.

The rearrangement joins TRBV29-1 to TRBJ2-1, with D tentatively TRBD2 (5 bases). Germline CDR1 reads SQVTM; CDR2 reads ANQGSEA. With 1 base removed from V and 1 base from J, the gap between germline ends came to 11 bases. The CDR3 contains 15 residues. In nucleotides, the CDR3 is TGCAGCGTTGAAGGAAGGAGAGGGTCCTACAATGAGCAGTTCTTC. Encoded protein: CSVEGRRGSYNEQFF.